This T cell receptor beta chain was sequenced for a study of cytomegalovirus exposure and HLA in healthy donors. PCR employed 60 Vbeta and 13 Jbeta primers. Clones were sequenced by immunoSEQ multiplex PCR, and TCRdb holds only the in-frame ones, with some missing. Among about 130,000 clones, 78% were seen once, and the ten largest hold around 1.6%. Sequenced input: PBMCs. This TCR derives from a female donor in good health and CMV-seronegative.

CDR3 bases: TGTGCCAGCAGCCAAGATTTGGGTACAGCCTATGGCTACACCTTC. Translating it yields CASSQDLGTAYGYTF. The V call is TRBV4-2, the J call TRBJ1-2; D call uncertain. Trimming removed 0 bases from V and 4 bases from J, with 12 bases in between. The CDR3 sequence is 15 residues long. Per germline, CDR1 LGHNA and CDR2 YNFKEQ.